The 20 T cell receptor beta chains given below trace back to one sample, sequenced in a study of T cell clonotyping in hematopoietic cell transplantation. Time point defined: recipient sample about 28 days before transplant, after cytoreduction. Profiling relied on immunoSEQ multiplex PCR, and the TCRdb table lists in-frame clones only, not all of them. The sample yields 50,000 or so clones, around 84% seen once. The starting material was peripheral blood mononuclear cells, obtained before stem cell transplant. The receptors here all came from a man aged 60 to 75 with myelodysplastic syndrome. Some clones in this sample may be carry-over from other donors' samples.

The CDR3 DNA is TGTGCCAGTAGTAGAAGTCTGGGGCACTTCTACGAGCAGTACTTC. As protein: CASSRSLGHFYEQYF. The V gene is TRBV19, the J gene TRBJ2-7; D may be TRBD1 (5 bases). The CDR3 has 15 residues. From germline, CDR1 is LNHDA and CDR2 SQIVND (reference sequence). The V gene lost 4 bases and the J gene lost 3 bases, with 16 bases spanning the gap.

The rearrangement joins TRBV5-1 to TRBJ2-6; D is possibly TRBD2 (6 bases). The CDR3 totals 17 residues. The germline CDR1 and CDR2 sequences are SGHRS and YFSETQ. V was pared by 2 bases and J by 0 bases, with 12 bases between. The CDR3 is CASSFRDWRSGANVLTF. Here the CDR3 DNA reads TGCGCCAGCAGCTTCCGGGACTGGCGCTCTGGGGCCAACGTCCTGACTTTC.

CDR3 sequence: CAWTASSPYGYTF. The CDR3 coding sequence is TGTGCCTGGACGGCGTCGAGCCCCTATGGCTACACCTTC. This chain uses TRBV30 with TRBJ1-2; D unresolved. Germline loops: CDR1 GTSNPN, CDR2 SVGIG (reference sequence). Trimming removed 4 bases from V and 4 bases from J, with 13 bases in between. The CDR3 totals 13 residues.

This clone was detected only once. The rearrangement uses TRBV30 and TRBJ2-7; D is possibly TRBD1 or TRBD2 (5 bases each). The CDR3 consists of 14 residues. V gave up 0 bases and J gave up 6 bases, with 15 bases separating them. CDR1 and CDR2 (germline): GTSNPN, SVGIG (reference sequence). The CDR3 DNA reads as TGTGCCTGGAGTGTTCCGAGGGGTTCTCGCGAGCAGTACTTC. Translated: CAWSVPRGSREQYF.

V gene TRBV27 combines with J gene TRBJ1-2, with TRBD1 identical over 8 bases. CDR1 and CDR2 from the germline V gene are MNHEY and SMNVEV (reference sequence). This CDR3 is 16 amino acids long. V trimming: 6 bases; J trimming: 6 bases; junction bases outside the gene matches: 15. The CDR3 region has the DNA TGTGCCAGCAGCAGGGCACCAAAGCCAGGGGGCCATGGCTACACCTTC. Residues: CASSRAPKPGGHGYTF.

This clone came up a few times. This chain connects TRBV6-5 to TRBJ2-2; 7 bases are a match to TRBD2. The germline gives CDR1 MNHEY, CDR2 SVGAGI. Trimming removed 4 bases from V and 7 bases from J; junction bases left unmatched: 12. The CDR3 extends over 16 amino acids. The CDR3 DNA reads TGTGCCAGCAGTTTCCTGACTAGCCCTACCGACGGGGAGCTGTTTTTT. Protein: CASSFLTSPTDGELFF.

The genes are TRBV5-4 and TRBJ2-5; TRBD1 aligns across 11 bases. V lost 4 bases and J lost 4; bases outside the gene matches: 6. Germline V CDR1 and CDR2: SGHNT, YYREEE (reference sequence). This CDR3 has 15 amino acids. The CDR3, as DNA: TGTGCCAGCAGCCGCCAGGGACAGGGGGGAGAGACCCAGTACTTC. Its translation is CASSRQGQGGETQYF.

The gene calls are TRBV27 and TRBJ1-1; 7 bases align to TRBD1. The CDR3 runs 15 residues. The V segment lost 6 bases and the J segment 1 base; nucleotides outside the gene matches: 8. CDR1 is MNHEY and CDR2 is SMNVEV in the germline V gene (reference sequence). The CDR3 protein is CASSEAGGKNTEAFF. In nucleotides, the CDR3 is TGTGCCAGCAGCGAGGCAGGGGGAAAGAACACTGAAGCTTTCTTT.

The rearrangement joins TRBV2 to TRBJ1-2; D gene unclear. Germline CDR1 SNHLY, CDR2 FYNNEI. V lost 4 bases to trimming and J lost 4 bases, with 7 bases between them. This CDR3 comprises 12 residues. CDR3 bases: TGTGCCAGCAGTGGAGGGTTCTATGGCTACACCTTC. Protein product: CASSGGFYGYTF.

The CDR3 loop is CASSNHPWDTIYF. CDR3 bases: TGTGCCAGCAGTAACCACCCATGGGACACCATATATTTT. The gene calls are TRBV28 and TRBJ1-3; D ambiguous. Germline CDR1 reads MDHEN; CDR2 reads SYDVKM. The CDR3 extends over 13 amino acids. V gave up 5 bases and J gave up 8 bases, with 13 bases separating them.

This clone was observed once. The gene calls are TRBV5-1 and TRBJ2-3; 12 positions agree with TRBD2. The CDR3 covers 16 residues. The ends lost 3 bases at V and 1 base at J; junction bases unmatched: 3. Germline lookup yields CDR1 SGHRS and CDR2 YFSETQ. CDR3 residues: CASSSRTSGGTDTQYF. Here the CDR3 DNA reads TGCGCCAGCAGCTCGAGGACTAGCGGGGGCACAGATACGCAGTATTTT.

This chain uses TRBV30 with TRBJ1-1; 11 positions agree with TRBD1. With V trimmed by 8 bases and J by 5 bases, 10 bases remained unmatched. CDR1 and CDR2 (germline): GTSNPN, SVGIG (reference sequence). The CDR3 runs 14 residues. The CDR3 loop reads CALLRDRGKTEAFF. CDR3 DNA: TGTGCCCTACTCCGGGACAGGGGGAAAACTGAAGCTTTCTTT.

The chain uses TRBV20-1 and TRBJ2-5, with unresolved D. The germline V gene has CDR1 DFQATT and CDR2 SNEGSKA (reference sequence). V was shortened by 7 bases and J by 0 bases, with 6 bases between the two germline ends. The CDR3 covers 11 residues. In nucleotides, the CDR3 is TGCAGTGGACAACACCAAGAGACCCAGTACTTC. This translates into CSGQHQETQYF.

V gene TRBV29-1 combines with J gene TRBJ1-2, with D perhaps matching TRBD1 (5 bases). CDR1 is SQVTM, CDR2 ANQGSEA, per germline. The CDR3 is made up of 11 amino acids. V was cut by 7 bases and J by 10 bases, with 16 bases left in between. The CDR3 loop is CSALELGTYTF. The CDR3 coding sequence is TGCAGCGCCCTAGAACTGGGGACCTACACCTTC. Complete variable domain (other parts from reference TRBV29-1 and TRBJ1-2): SAVISQKPSRDICQRGTSLTIQCQVDSQVTMMFWYRQQPGQSLTLIATANQGSEATYESGFVIDKFPISRPNLTFSTLTVSNMSPEDSSIYLCSALELGTYTFGSGTRLTVV.

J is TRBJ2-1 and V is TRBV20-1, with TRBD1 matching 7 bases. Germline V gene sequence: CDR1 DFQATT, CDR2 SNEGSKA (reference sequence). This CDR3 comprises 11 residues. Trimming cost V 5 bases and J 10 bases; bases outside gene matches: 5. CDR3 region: CSAVGGSEQFF. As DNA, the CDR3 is TGCAGTGCTGTAGGGGGCTCAGAGCAGTTCTTC.

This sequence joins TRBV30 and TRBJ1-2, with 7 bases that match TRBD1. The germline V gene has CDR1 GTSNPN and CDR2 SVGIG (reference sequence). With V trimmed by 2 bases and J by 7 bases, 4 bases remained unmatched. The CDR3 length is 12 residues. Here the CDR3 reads CAWSPGDSGYTF. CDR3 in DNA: TGTGCCTGGAGTCCAGGGGACAGTGGCTACACCTTC.

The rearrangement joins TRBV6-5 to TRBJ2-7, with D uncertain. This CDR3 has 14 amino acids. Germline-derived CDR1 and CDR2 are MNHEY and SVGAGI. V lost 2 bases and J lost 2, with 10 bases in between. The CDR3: CASSYGDTTYEQYF. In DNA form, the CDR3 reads TGTGCCAGCAGTTACGGGGATACAACCTACGAGCAGTACTTC.

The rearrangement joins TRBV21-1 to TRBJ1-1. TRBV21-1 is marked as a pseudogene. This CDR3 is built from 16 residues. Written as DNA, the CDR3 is TGTGCCAGCAGCAAAGCAGGCGACGAAAGAAGGACTGAAGCTTTCTTT. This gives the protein CASSKAGDERRTEAFF.

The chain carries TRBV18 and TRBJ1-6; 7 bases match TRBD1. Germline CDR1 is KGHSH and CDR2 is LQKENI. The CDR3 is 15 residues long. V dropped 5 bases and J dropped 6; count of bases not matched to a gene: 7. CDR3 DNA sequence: TGTGCCAGCTCAACCGAGGGGGCGGGTAATTCACCCCTCCACTTT. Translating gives CASSTEGAGNSPLHF.

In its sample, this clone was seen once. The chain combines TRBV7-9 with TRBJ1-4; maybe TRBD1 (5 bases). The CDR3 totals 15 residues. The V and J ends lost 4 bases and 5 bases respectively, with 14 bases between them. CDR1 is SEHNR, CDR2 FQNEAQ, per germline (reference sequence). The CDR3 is CASSSTTALNEKLFF. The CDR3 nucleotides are TGTGCCAGCAGCTCCACGACAGCTTTAAATGAAAAACTGTTTTTT. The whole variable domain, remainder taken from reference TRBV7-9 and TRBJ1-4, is DTGVSQNPRHKITKRGQNVTFRCDPISEHNRLYWYRQTLGQGPEFLTYFQNEAQLEKSRLLSDRFSAERPKGSFSTLEIQRTEQGDSAMYLCASSSTTALNEKLFFGSGTQLSVL.